Sequencing of this TCR beta chain was carried out in a study of control samples from healthy donors and cancer patients. Using immunoSEQ multiplex PCR, the repertoire was profiled, and TCRdb retains in-frame clones only, with some absent. The sample lists roughly 50,000 clones, more than 90% occurring once. This clone is a singleton in its sample. Trimming stripped 0 bases from V and 6 bases from J, with 7 bases between. CDR1 and CDR2 from the germline V gene are LGHNA and YSLEER. CDR3 length: 13 residues. The sequenced sample consisted of PBMCs. The receptor comes from a young man with colorectal cancer. The chain links TRBV4-3 to TRBJ2-3; D is uncertain. CDR3 in amino acids: CASSQDQADTQYF. CDR3 DNA: TGCGCCAGCAGCCAAGATCAAGCGGATACGCAGTATTTT.